A selection of T cell receptor beta chains follows, all from one sample in a study of a mutant IDH1 vaccine in newly diagnosed glioma. Sequenced by immunoSEQ multiplex PCR; TCRdb stores in-frame clones only, minus some. The top ten hold 2% to 2.5% of the sample, which has under 55,000 clones, around 90% seen once. Their antigen targets remain unknown. The sample here was PBMCs, taken from a glioma patient whose treatment included an IDH1 peptide vaccine. These receptors were taken from a man aged 50 or older with glioma. The CDR3 runs from the conserved cysteine through the conserved F or W. A D gene is named only where the DNA matches it firmly.

TRBD1	TRBV7-2	TRBJ1-5	CASSLVVSGTGHQPQHF
TRBD1	TRBV7-8	TRBJ1-4	CASSPSEQGNEKLFF
-	TRBV2	TRBJ1-1	CASSEQNTEAFF
TRBD1	TRBV5-4	TRBJ1-2	CASSLGFRDRDDYGYTF
-	TRBV10-3	TRBJ1-2	CAISEYGLYGYTF
TRBD1	TRBV6-5	TRBJ1-4	CASSYSPTGNEKLFF
TRBD1	TRBV5-5	TRBJ1-5	CASSWGTGGAQPQHF
-	TRBV7-9	TRBJ2-5	CASSLSKLQETQYF
-	TRBV27	TRBJ2-7	CASSLSGAPPHEQYF
-	TRBV7-2	TRBJ2-5	CASSLGGVNQETQYF
TRBD1	TRBV4-1	TRBJ2-7	CASSHHNRGTGADEQYF
-	TRBV19	TRBJ1-2	CASSMNSNYGYTF
-	TRBV19	TRBJ1-1	CASTSWGGNTEAFF
-	TRBV27	TRBJ2-7	CASSPGTSTFYEQYF
-	TRBV6-6	TRBJ1-5	CASSKNRINQPQHF
-	TRBV5-4	TRBJ2-5	CASSLWTLETQYF
TRBD1	TRBV28	TRBJ1-5	CASRDTGGAFIGNQPQHF
TRBD2	TRBV2	TRBJ2-7	CASDRQGGNEQYF
TRBD1	TRBV19	TRBJ1-2	CASSLQGNGYTF
TRBD1	TRBV28	TRBJ1-2	CASSSNRGLFNYGYTF
TRBD1	TRBV5-4	TRBJ1-1	CASSLIEGQEAFF
-	TRBV29-1	TRBJ2-1	CSVDGPTTLSYNEQFF
TRBD1	TRBV7-9	TRBJ2-7	CASSSPGDRGYEQYF
-	TRBV7-8	TRBJ2-7	CASSEGRTRLYEQYF
-	TRBV30	TRBJ1-1	CAWILMNTEAFF
-	TRBV2	-	CASRPTVLTYEQYF
TRBD2	TRBV6-6	TRBJ2-1	CASSRTSANNNEQFF
-	TRBV11-3	TRBJ2-7	CASSQDSSYEQYF
TRBD1	TRBV30	TRBJ1-2	CAFLTGDLNYGYTF
-	TRBV14	TRBJ2-5	CASSQDRRTQYF
-	TRBV4-3	TRBJ1-3	CASSQESYSGGNTIYF
TRBD1	TRBV30	TRBJ2-6	CAWSRTGAGANVLTF
-	TRBV5-4	TRBJ1-1	CASSLTARDTEAFF
-	TRBV6-1	TRBJ1-3	CATRGGSGNTIYF
-	TRBV7-2	TRBJ1-2	CASSSTENYGYTF
-	TRBV11-2	TRBJ1-3	CASSLLAGNTIYF
-	TRBV6-5	TRBJ1-3	CASISGTGNTIYF
TRBD1	TRBV5-6	TRBJ2-7	CASRLGQIPYEQYF
TRBD1	TRBV27	TRBJ1-5	CASSLSQGAKQPQHF
TRBD2	TRBV2	TRBJ2-3	CASSGGEVRGSTDTQYF
-	TRBV5-4	TRBJ2-1	CASSLPGSANEQFF
-	TRBV7-9	TRBJ1-4	CASSLLQGIPNEKLFF
-	TRBV2	TRBJ1-5	CASSPGQVNQPQHF
-	TRBV20-1	TRBJ1-2	CSATNYGYTF
-	TRBV29-1	TRBJ1-4	CSVEDGGGLEKLFF
-	TRBV14	TRBJ2-2	CASSYGTGELFF
-	TRBV19	TRBJ2-7	CASSRYNTEINEQYF
-	TRBV5-1	TRBJ2-1	CASSLGNTGTYNEQFF